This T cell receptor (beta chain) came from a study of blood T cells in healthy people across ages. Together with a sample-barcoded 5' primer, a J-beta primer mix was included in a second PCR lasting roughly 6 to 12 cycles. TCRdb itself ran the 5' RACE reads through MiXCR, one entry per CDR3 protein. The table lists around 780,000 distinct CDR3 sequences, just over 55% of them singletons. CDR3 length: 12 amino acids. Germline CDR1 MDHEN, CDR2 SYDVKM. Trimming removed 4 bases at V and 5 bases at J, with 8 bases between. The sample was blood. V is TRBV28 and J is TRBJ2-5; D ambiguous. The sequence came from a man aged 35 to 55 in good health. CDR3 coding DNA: TGTGCCAGCAGTTCTCCGTATGAGACCCAGTACTTC. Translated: CASSSPYETQYF.